Presented here are 18 T cell receptor beta chains from one specimen sequenced in a study of regulatory T cells in long-lasting Graves disease. Relying on iRepertoire HTBI primers and Arm-PCR of CDR3 regions, the team built TCR beta libraries. TCRdb used MiXCR to reprocess the multiplex PCR reads, holding one entry per CDR3 protein. The sample records some 220,000 distinct CDR3 sequences, roughly 20% being singletons. Indicated time point: newly diagnosed GD, antithyroid drugs for less than 3 months. Extracted RNA from PBMCs served as the source of the TCR library. This sample also belongs to another study, concerning T cells in Graves' hyperthyroidism and ophthalmopathy.

The source was peripheral blood mononuclear cells (PBMCs), collected at new diagnosis, from a patient treated with antithyroid drugs. These receptors were taken from a woman aged 30 to 39 with Graves disease.

Only a few counts were recorded for this clonotype. Here the CDR3 DNA reads TGTGCCTGGAGTGGGACAGGGTGGGGATCTGGCTACACCTTC. Protein: CAWSGTGWGSGYTF. This chain links TRBV30 with TRBJ1-2, with TRBD1 matching over 8 bases. V shed 1 base, J shed 7 bases, and the junction held 8 bases outside the gene matches. CDR1 is GTSNPN and CDR2 is SVGIG in the germline V gene (reference sequence). CDR3 size: 14 residues.

This clonotype was observed many times. The chain links TRBV20-1 to TRBJ2-2; TRBD2 agrees at 7 bases. CDR3 length: 16 residues. The germline V gene encodes CDR1 DFQATT and CDR2 SNEGSKA (reference sequence). V lost 0 bases, J lost 0 bases, and 4 bases stayed unmatched. Written as DNA, the CDR3 is TGCAGTGCTAGAGAGCCTAGCGGACCGAACACCGGGGAGCTGTTTTTT. Translated, it gives CSAREPSGPNTGELFF.

This clonotype was detected many times. The chain has TRBV5-1 and TRBJ1-4; possibly TRBD1 for D (5 bases). Trimming shortened V by 2 bases and J by 4 bases, and 9 bases separated the two germline ends. CDR3 length: 14 residues. Germline V gene sequence: CDR1 SGHRS, CDR2 YFSETQ. The CDR3 DNA follows: TGCGCCAGCAGCTTCTGGGGCAATAATGAAAAACTGTTTTTT. Translated, it gives CASSFWGNNEKLFF.

This clonotype has at least ten counts. This rearrangement joins TRBV7-8 to TRBJ2-7; D is possibly TRBD2 (6 bases). With 0 bases removed from V and 3 bases from J, the gap between germline ends came to 9 bases. Germline lookup yields CDR1 SGHVS and CDR2 FQNEAQ. The CDR3 loop spans 14 amino acids. The CDR3 nucleotides read TGTGCCAGCAGCTTAGCGGGAGGTGTCTACGAGCAGTACTTC. Translation: CASSLAGGVYEQYF.

This clonotype was observed at least ten times. The V and J genes are TRBV7-9 and TRBJ2-5, with 8 bases that match TRBD1. CDR1 SEHNR and CDR2 FQNEAQ come from the germline V gene (reference sequence). The CDR3 runs to 13 residues. The J segment lost 1 base and the V segment lost 8 bases, leaving 3 bases of the junction unmatched. CDR3: CASGGTGQETQYF. As DNA, the CDR3 is TGTGCCAGCGGAGGGACAGGCCAAGAGACCCAGTACTTC.

This clonotype was counted only a few times. V is TRBV19 and J is TRBJ1-2; D is uncertain. Germline CDR1 and CDR2: LNHDA and SQIVND (reference sequence). V was trimmed by 3 bases and J by 6 bases, leaving 8 bases between them. This CDR3 is built from 12 residues. CDR3 nucleotide sequence: TGTGCCAGTAGTATTTTGGGTGATGGCTACACCTTC. This sequence encodes CASSILGDGYTF. The variable domain in full, completed from reference TRBV19 and TRBJ1-2, reads DGGITQSPKYLFRKEGQNVTLSCEQNLNHDAMYWYRQDPGQGLRLIYYSQIVNDFQKGDIAEGYSVSREKKESFPLTVTSAQKNPTAFYLCASSILGDGYTFGSGTRLTVV.

This clonotype was detected many times. The CDR3 reads CASSPQSRAQGPLHF. CDR3 nucleotide sequence: TGTGCCAGCAGCCCCCAAAGCAGGGCGCAGGGACCCCTCCACTTT. The chain is built from TRBV9 and TRBJ1-6; the D gene is possibly TRBD1 (5 bases). This CDR3 is 15 amino acids long. The germline V and J ends were trimmed by 4 bases and 12 bases, with 20 bases remaining between them. From germline, CDR1 is SGDLS and CDR2 YYNGEE.

The chain uses TRBV19 and TRBJ2-7; weak D call: TRBD2 (6 bases). Germline V lookup: CDR1 LNHDA, CDR2 SQIVND (reference sequence). Trimming took 5 bases from V and 13 from J, leaving 24 bases between them. The CDR3 has 14 residues. Written as DNA, the CDR3 is TGTGCCAGTAGTGTCTCATCCGGGACTCCTATCCTATACTTC. Its translation: CASSVSSGTPILYF.

This clonotype was picked up many times. The chain recombines TRBV7-9 with TRBJ2-3; 8 bases are a match to TRBD2. The CDR3 has 13 residues. The V segment lost 8 bases and the J segment 1 base; nucleotides outside the gene matches: 2. CDR1 is SEHNR and CDR2 is FQNEAQ in the germline V gene (reference sequence). The chain's CDR3 is CASRREGTDTQYF. DNA for the CDR3: TGTGCCAGCCGGCGGGAGGGCACAGATACGCAGTATTTT.

This clonotype was observed at least ten times. This chain uses TRBV28 with TRBJ1-2; D unresolved. This CDR3 comprises 13 residues. From germline, CDR1 is MDHEN and CDR2 SYDVKM. The V and J ends lost 9 bases and 4 bases respectively, with 15 bases between them. DNA for the CDR3: TGTGCCAGTCTCGTTAACCGATTCTATGGCTACACCTTC. Translation: CASLVNRFYGYTF.

The table lists this clonotype with many counts. A much larger clone lies one base from this, so it may be a read error. The rearrangement joins TRBV6-9 to TRBJ1-1, with TRBD1 identical over 7 bases. V dropped 3 bases and J dropped 1; count of bases not matched to a gene: 8. The CDR3 extends over 16 amino acids. Germline lookup yields CDR1 MNHGY and CDR2 SVAAGI. CDR3 region: CASSYWPDRENTEAFF. CDR3 DNA sequence: TGTGCCAGCAGTTACTGGCCCGACAGGGAGAACACTGAAGCTTTCTTT.

This clonotype was observed many times. This rearrangement joins TRBV28 to TRBJ1-5, with D maybe TRBD1 (5 bases). Germline V CDR1 and CDR2: MDHEN, SYDVKM. This CDR3 contains 15 residues. Trimming left V 1 base short and J 9 bases short, with 16 bases between. The CDR3 spells CASSLLNQGNPPQHF. The DNA for the CDR3 is TGTGCCAGCAGTTTATTGAATCAGGGTAACCCGCCCCAGCATTTT.

There are many counts of this clonotype. This rearrangement joins TRBV12-3 or TRBV12-4 to TRBJ2-3, with 12 bases aligning to TRBD2. With V trimmed by 6 bases and J by 6 bases, 16 bases remained unmatched. The CDR3 spans 18 residues. Here the CDR3 reads CASSLTVLAGGFGDTQYF. CDR3 nucleotides: TGTGCCAGCAGCCTGACGGTACTAGCGGGGGGTTTCGGGGATACGCAGTATTTT.

This clonotype showed up many times. Here the CDR3 reads CASTRGWSGRYDTEAFF. CDR3 bases: TGTGCCAGCACCCGCGGTTGGAGTGGACGATACGACACTGAAGCTTTCTTT. The gene calls are TRBV28 and TRBJ1-1; D is ambiguous. The CDR3 contains 17 residues. Germline CDR1 MDHEN, CDR2 SYDVKM. V gave up 7 bases and J gave up 3 bases, with 24 bases separating them.

This clonotype was seen at least ten times. The rearrangement links TRBV5-1 to TRBJ2-3, with D uncertain. The CDR3 consists of 15 residues. V was shortened by 5 bases and J by 3 bases, with 16 bases between the two germline ends. The germline V gene encodes CDR1 SGHRS and CDR2 YFSETQ. The CDR3 region has the DNA TGCGCCAGCAGGCCAGGACCCGCACCTACAGATACGCAGTATTTT. This codes for CASRPGPAPTDTQYF.

Ten or more counts support this clonotype. The CDR3 DNA follows: TGTGCCTGGAACCTCCAGGGCTACACTGAAGCTTTCTTT. Its protein is CAWNLQGYTEAFF. The genes are TRBV30 and TRBJ1-1, with D possibly matching TRBD1 (5 bases). Trimming stripped 4 bases from V and 3 bases from J, with 12 bases between. Germline loops: CDR1 GTSNPN, CDR2 SVGIG (reference sequence). This CDR3 has 13 amino acids.

This clonotype was recorded at least ten times. J is TRBJ2-3 and V is TRBV30, with TRBD2 identical over 7 bases. CDR1 and CDR2 from the germline V gene are GTSNPN and SVGIG (reference sequence). This CDR3 spans 15 amino acids. V dropped 0 bases and J dropped 2; count of bases not matched to a gene: 5. CDR3 nucleotides: TGTGCCTGGAGTGTAGCTAGCGGTATCACAGATACGCAGTATTTT. Translation gives CAWSVASGITDTQYF.

In its sample, this clonotype was seen a few times. A read error may be the cause here, since a much bigger clone is one base away. The chain combines TRBV20-1 with TRBJ2-1, with 7 bases fitting TRBD2. The CDR3 has 15 residues. CDR1 and CDR2 from the germline V gene are DFQATT and SNEGSKA (reference sequence). The V segment lost 8 bases and the J segment 6 bases; nucleotides outside the gene matches: 16. CDR3 sequence: CSTIPPGAGLNEQFF. In DNA form, the CDR3 reads TGCAGTACTATCCCCCCTGGAGCGGGACTCAATGAGCAGTTCTTC.